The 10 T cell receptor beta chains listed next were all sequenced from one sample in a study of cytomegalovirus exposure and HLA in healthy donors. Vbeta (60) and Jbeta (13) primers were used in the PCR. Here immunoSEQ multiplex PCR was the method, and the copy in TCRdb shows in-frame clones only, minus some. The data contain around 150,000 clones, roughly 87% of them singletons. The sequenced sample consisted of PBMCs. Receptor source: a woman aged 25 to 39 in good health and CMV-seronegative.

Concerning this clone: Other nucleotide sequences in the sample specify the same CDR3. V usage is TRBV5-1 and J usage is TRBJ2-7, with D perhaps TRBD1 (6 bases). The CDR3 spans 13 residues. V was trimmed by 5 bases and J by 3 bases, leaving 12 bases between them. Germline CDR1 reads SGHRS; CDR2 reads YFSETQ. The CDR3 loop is CASSAGAYYEQYF. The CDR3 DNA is TGCGCCAGCAGTGCAGGGGCCTACTACGAGCAGTACTTC.

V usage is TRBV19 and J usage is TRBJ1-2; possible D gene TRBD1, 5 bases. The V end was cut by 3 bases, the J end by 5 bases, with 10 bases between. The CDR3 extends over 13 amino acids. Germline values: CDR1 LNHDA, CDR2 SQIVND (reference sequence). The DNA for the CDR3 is TGTGCCAGTAGTATCCCCCAGGGATATGGCTACACCTTC. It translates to CASSIPQGYGYTF.

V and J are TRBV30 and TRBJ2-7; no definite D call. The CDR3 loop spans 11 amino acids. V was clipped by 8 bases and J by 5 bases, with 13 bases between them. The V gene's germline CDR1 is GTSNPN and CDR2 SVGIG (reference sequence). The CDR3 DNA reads TGTGCCCGCTCGGGTCCCAACGAGCAGTACTTC. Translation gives CARSGPNEQYF.

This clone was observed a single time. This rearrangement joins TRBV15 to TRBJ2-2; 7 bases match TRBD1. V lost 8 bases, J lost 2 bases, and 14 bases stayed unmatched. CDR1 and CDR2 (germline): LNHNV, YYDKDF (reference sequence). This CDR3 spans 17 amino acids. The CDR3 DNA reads TGTGCCACCCAAGACCCAGGGGGAGTCTCAAACACCGGGGAGCTGTTTTTT. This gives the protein CATQDPGGVSNTGELFF. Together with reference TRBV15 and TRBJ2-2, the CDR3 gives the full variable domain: DAMVIQNPRYQVTQFGKPVTLSCSQTLNHNVMYWYQQKSSQAPKLLFHYYDKDFNNEADTPDNFQSRRPNTSFCFLDIRSPGLGDTAMYLCATQDPGGVSNTGELFFGEGSRLTVL.

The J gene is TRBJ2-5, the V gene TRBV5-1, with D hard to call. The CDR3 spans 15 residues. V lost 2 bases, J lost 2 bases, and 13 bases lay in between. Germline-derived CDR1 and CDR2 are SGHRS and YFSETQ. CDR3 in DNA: TGCGCCAGCAGCTTTGTGCACTCGCCGCAAGAGACCCAGTACTTC. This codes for CASSFVHSPQETQYF.

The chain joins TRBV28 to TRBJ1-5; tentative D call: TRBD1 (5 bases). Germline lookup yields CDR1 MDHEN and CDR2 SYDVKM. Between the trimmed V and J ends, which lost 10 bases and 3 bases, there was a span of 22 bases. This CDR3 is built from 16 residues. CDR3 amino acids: CATLPWTLTTNQPQHF. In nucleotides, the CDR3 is TGTGCCACCCTCCCTTGGACACTCACGACCAATCAGCCCCAGCATTTT.

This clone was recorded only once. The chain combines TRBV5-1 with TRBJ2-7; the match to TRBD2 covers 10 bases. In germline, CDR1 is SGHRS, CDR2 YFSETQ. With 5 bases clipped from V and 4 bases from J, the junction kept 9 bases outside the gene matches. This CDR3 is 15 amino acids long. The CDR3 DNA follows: TGCGCCAGCAGGTCTGGCAGCGGGGGGGCGTACGAGCAGTACTTC. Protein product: CASRSGSGGAYEQYF.

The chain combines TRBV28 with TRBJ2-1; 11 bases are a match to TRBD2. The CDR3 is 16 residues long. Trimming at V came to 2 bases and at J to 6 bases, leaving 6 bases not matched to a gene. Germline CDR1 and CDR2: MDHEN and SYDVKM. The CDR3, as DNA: TGTGCCAGCAGTTTACGACTAGCGGGACAACTCAATGAGCAGTTCTTC. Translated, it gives CASSLRLAGQLNEQFF.

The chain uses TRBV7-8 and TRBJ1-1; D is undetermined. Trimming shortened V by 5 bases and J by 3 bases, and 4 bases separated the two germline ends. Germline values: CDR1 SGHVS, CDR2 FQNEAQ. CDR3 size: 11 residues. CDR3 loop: CASSPDTEAFF. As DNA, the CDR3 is TGTGCCAGCAGCCCCGACACTGAAGCTTTCTTT.

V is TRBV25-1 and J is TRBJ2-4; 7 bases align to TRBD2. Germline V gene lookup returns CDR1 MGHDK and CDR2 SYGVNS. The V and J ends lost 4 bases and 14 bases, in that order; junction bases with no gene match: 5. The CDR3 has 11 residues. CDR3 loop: CASSGGGLKYF. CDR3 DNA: TGTGCCAGCAGTGGGGGGGGGTTAAAGTACTTC.